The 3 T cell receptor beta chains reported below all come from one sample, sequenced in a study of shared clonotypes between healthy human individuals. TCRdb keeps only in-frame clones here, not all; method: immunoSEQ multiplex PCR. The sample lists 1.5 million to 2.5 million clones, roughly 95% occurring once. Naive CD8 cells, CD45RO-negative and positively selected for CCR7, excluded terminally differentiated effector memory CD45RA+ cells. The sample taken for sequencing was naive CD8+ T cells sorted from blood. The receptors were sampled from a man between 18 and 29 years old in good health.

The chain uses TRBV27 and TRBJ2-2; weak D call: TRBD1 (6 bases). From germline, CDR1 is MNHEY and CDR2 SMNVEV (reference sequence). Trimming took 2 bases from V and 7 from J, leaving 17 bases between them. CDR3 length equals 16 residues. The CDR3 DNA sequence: TGTGCCAGCAGTTTAATCCAAACACAGGGCAACGGGGAGCTGTTTTTT. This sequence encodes CASSLIQTQGNGELFF.

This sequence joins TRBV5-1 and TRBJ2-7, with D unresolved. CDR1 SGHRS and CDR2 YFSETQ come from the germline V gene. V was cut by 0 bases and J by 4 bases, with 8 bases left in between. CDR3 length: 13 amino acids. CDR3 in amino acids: CASSLVPQYEQYF. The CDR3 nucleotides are TGCGCCAGCAGCTTGGTTCCCCAATACGAGCAGTACTTC.

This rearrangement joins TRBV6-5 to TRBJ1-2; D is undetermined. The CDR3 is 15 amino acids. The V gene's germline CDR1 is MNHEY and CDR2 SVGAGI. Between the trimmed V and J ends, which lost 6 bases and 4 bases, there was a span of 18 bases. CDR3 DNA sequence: TGTGCCAGCAGCTACGAACCTGGGATCCCCTATGGCTACACCTTC. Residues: CASSYEPGIPYGYTF.